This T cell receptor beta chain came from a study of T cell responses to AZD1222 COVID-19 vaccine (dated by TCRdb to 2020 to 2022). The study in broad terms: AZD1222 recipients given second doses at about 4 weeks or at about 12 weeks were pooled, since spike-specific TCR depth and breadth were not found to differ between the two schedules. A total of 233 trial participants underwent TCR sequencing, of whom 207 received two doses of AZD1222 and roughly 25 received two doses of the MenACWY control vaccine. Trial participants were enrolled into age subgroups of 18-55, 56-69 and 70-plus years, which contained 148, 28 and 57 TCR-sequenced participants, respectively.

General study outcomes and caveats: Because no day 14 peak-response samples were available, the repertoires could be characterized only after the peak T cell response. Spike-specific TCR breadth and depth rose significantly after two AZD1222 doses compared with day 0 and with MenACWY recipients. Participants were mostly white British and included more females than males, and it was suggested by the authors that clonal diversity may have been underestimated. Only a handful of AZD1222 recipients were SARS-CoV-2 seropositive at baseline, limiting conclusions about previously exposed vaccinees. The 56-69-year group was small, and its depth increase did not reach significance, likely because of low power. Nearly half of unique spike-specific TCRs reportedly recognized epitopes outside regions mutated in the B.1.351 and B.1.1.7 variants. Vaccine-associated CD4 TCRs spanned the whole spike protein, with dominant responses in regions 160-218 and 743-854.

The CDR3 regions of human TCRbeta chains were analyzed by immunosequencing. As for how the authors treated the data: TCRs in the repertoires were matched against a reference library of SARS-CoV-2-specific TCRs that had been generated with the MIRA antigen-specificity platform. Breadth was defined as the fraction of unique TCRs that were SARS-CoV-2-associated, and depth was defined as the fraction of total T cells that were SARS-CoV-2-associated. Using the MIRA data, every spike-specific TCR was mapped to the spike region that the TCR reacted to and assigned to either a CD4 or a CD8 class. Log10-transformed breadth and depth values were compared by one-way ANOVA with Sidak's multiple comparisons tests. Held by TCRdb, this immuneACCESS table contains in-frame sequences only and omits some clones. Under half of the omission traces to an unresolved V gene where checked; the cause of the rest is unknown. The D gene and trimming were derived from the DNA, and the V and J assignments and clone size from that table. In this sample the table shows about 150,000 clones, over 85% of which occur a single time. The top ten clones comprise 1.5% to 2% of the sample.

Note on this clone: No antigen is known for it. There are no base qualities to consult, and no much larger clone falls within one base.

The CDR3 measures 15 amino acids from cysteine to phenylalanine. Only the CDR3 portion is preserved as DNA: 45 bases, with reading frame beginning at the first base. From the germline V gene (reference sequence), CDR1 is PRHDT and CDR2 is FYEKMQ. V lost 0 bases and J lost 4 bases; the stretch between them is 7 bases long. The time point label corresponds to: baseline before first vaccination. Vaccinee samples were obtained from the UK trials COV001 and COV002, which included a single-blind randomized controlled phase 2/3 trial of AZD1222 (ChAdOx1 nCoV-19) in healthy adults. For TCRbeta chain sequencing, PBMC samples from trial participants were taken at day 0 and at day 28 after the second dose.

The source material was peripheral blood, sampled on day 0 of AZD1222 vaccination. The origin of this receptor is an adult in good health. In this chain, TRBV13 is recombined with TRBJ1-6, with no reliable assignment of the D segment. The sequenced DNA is TGTGCCAGCAGCTTAGGCTCTGCTTATAATTCACCCCTCCACTTT. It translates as CASSLGSAYNSPLHF.